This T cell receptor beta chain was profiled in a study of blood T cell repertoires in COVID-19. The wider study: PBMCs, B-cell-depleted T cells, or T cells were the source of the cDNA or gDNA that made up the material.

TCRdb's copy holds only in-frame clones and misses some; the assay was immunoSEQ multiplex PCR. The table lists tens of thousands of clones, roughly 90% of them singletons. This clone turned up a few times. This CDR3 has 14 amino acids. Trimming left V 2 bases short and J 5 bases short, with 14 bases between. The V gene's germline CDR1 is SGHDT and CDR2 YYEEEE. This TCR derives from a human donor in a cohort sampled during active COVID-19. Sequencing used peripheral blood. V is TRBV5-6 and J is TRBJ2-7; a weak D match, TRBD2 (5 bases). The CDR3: CASSFPTRGNEQYF. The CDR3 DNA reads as TGTGCCAGCAGCTTCCCCACGAGAGGGAACGAGCAGTACTTC.